This T cell receptor beta chain came from a study of T cell responses to AZD1222 COVID-19 vaccine. Findings and caveats of the study: Increases in Spike-specific TCR breadth and depth were seen after two AZD1222 doses. Donors in the cohort were predominantly white British and more often female, and clonal diversity was possibly underestimated. Among vaccine-associated CD4 TCRs, coverage spanned spike, with dominance at 160-218 and 743-854.

The assay was immunoSEQ multiplex PCR, and TCRdb's table has in-frame clones only and misses some. The table includes more than 75,000 clones, approximately 90% detected once. With respect to this clone: Its antigen is unidentified.

The germline V and J ends were trimmed by 0 bases and 4 bases, with 14 bases remaining between them. CDR1 is SGDLS and CDR2 is YYNGEE in the germline V gene. The CDR3 covers 15 residues. The source is an adult in good health. Sample: peripheral blood, taken on day 0 of AZD1222 vaccination. J is TRBJ2-7 and V is TRBV9; weak D call: TRBD1 (6 bases). This CDR3 reads CASSVGPTGWYEQYF. CDR3 nucleotide sequence: TGTGCCAGCAGCGTAGGACCGACAGGTTGGTACGAGCAGTACTTC.